This T cell receptor (beta chain) derives from a study of T cells in Graves' hyperthyroidism and ophthalmopathy. With respect to this clonotype: The antigen is unknown.

The study defined stable Graves' hyperthyroidism as no ophthalmopathy progression within 18 months. Used for diagnoses were clinical symptoms, serum thyroxine and TRAb, thyroid ultrasound and orbital computed tomography. Amplification of TCR beta CDR3 regions used RNA as the template. Primed by the HTBI set, a first-round RT-PCR was run on the TCR CDR3. Each CDR3 protein is one row after TCRdb ran MiXCR on the multiplex PCR reads. The sample gives around 800,000 distinct CDR3 sequences, about two fifths of which show up once; approximately 10% is in the top ten. Germline-derived CDR1 and CDR2 are SEHNR and FQNEAQ (reference sequence). V was cut by 5 bases and J by 0 bases, with 13 bases left in between. CDR3 length: 15 amino acids. Study results and caveats: Clonotypes that were expanded in thyroid above 0.001 mostly appeared in blood too. Prediction of ophthalmopathy progression came a median approximately 6.6 months pre-onset.

This chain uses TRBV7-9 with TRBJ1-1; D is perhaps TRBD1 (5 bases). The sequenced material came from blood. The receptor was derived from a man aged 18 to 35 with Graves' hyperthyroidism. DNA of the CDR3: TGTGCCAGCAGCCCTCTCGGGACCTTGAACACTGAAGCTTTCTTT. Its translation is CASSPLGTLNTEAFF.